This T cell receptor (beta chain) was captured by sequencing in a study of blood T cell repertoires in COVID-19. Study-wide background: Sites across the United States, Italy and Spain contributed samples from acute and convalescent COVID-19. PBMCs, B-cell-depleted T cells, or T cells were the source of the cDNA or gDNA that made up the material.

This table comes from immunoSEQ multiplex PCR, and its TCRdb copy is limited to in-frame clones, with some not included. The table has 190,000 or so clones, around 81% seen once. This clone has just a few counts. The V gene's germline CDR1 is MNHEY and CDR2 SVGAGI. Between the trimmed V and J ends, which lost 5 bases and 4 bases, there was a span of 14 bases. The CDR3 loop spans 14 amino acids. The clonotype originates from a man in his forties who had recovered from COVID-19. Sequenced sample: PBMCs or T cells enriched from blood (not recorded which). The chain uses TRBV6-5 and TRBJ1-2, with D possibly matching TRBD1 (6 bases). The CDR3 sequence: CASSPDRLRYGYTF. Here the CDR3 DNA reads TGTGCCAGCAGTCCCGACAGGCTGCGCTATGGCTACACCTTC.